Listed here are 24 T cell receptor beta chains from one sample, sequenced in a study of blood T cells in healthy people across ages. Through a sample-barcoded 5' primer and a J-beta primer mix, a second PCR was run for roughly 6 to 12 cycles. MiXCR, run by TCRdb on the 5' RACE reads, gives a single entry per CDR3 protein. Of hundreds of thousands of distinct CDR3 sequences listed, 24% are singletons. In addition, the sample was reused for a study of T cells of mothers and their children.

Material: blood. The receptors here all came from a boy aged 10-17 years in good health.

The genes are TRBV20-1 and TRBJ2-1; 7 positions agree with TRBD1. The germline V gene encodes CDR1 DFQATT and CDR2 SNEGSKA (reference sequence). V gave up 1 base and J gave up 15 bases; unmatched junction bases: 6. The CDR3 runs 11 residues. CDR3 sequence reads: CSARAQGDRFF. The CDR3 DNA follows: TGCAGTGCTAGAGCCCAGGGGGATCGGTTCTTC.

The V call is TRBV28, the J call TRBJ1-4, with D tentatively TRBD1 (5 bases). V was clipped by 2 bases and J by 11 bases, with 18 bases between them. The CDR3 is made up of 15 amino acids. Germline assignment: CDR1 MDHEN and CDR2 SYDVKM. CDR3 residues: CASSLPSGTTLKLFF. In DNA form, the CDR3 reads TGTGCCAGCAGTTTACCCTCCGGGACTACGTTGAAACTGTTTTTT.

For this clonotype: A read error may produce the germline difference seen at one junction end. The V call is TRBV6-5, the J call TRBJ2-5; D is perhaps TRBD2 (6 bases). The DNA end lines up better with TRBJ2-7; the J call may be wrong. From germline, CDR1 is MNHEY and CDR2 SVGAGI. The CDR3 is made up of 14 amino acids. Here the CDR3 reads CTSSYYASAHEQYF. The CDR3 nucleotides read TGTACCAGCAGTTATTATGCTAGCGCCCACGAGCAGTACTTC.

This rearrangement joins TRBV15 to TRBJ2-1; perhaps TRBD1 as D (6 bases). V was trimmed by 0 bases and J by 5 bases, leaving 11 bases between them. There are 15 residues in the CDR3. Germline V gene sequence: CDR1 LNHNV, CDR2 YYDKDF (reference sequence). This CDR3 reads CATSREGTLNNEQFF. The CDR3 bases are TGTGCCACCAGCAGAGAAGGGACACTGAACAATGAGCAGTTCTTC.

This chain uses TRBV7-6 with TRBJ2-7; TRBD1 matches 9 bases. The V gene's germline CDR1 is SGHVS and CDR2 FNYEAQ. The CDR3 sequence is 15 residues long. Germline trimming cut 5 bases from V and 5 bases from J; bases unmatched to any gene: 10. CDR3: CASSRGTGPRDEQYF. CDR3 nucleotides: TGTGCCAGCAGCCGCGGGACAGGGCCAAGGGACGAGCAGTACTTC.

The chain recombines TRBV6-1 with TRBJ1-6; tentative D call: TRBD1 (5 bases). Trimming shortened V by 7 bases and J by 0 bases, and 16 bases separated the two germline ends. The CDR3 length is 17 residues. Germline V CDR1 and CDR2: MNHNS, SASEGT. The CDR3 sequence: CASNPPGRSSYNSPLHF. The CDR3 nucleotides read TGTGCCAGCAACCCCCCGGGGCGAAGCTCCTATAATTCACCCCTCCACTTT.

The rearrangement joins TRBV6-1 to TRBJ1-5, with a weak D call TRBD1 (6 bases). The CDR3 consists of 14 residues. The germline V gene encodes CDR1 MNHNS and CDR2 SASEGT. Trimming left V 7 bases short and J 4 bases short, with 14 bases between. The CDR3 region is CASNHGQGNQPQHF. The CDR3 DNA follows: TGTGCCAGCAATCATGGTCAGGGGAATCAGCCCCAGCATTTT.

The chain uses TRBV12-3 or TRBV12-4 and TRBJ2-7; 7 nucleotides agree with TRBD2. J gave up 6 bases and V 0 bases, and 5 bases lay outside the gene matches. The CDR3 length is 14 residues. The CDR3, as DNA: TGTGCCAGCAGTTTAGCCCAGGGAGGGGTCGAGCAGTACTTC. It encodes CASSLAQGGVEQYF.

The chain recombines TRBV7-2 with TRBJ2-5; tentatively, D is TRBD2 (5 bases). TRBJ2-1 matches the DNA end more closely, so the J call is doubtful. Per germline, CDR1 SGHTA and CDR2 FQGNSA. CDR3 length: 14 residues. The CDR3 DNA is TGTGCCAGCAGCTCCCAGCGGTGGGACAATGAGCAGTTCTTC. Residues: CASSSQRWDNEQFF.

This clonotype was picked up one time. The rearrangement links TRBV12-3 or TRBV12-4 to TRBJ2-2; D call uncertain. V was trimmed by 6 bases and J by 5 bases, leaving 16 bases between them. This CDR3 comprises 15 residues. The DNA of the CDR3 is TGTGCCAGCAGCCCTTTCACCAGGCGGACCGGGGAGCTGTTTTTT. Encoded protein: CASSPFTRRTGELFF.

Notes on this clonotype: The junction and the germline gene differ at one end; a read error may be behind it. The CDR3 DNA reads as TGTGCCAGCAGTACCTATGATGGGGAAAAGCCTGGGTTT. Translation: CASSTYDGEKPGF. The chain carries TRBV28 and TRBJ1-1, with D uncertain. The CDR3 totals 13 residues. The germline CDR1 and CDR2 sequences are MDHEN and SYDVKM.

The chain links TRBV27 to TRBJ2-2; D assignment may be TRBD1 or TRBD2 (5 bases each). The CDR3 is made up of 16 amino acids. The ends were cut back, 6 bases at V and 0 bases at J, with 14 bases in the middle. Germline CDR1 reads MNHEY; CDR2 reads SMNVEV (reference sequence). The CDR3 coding sequence is TGTGCCAGCAGCCAAGGGGACGGGACGAACACCGGGGAGCTGTTTTTT. This gives the protein CASSQGDGTNTGELFF.

This chain's CDR3 is CASSYVPGLAGRHQETQYF. The DNA for the CDR3 is TGTGCCAGCAGTTACGTTCCGGGACTAGCGGGGCGACACCAAGAGACCCAGTACTTC. The chain joins TRBV6-5 to TRBJ2-5; 13 positions match TRBD2. Germline-derived CDR1 and CDR2 are MNHEY and SVGAGI. The CDR3 is made up of 19 amino acids. Losses at the gene ends were 2 bases for V and 0 bases for J; bases not matched to a gene: 9.

This clonotype was counted a few times. V gene TRBV6-6 combines with J gene TRBJ2-7; D remains unclear. This CDR3 is built from 16 residues. Trimming cost V 0 bases and J 2 bases, with 14 bases left between them. Germline V gene lookup returns CDR1 MNHNY and CDR2 SVGAGI (reference sequence). This CDR3 reads CASSYSFLRSAYEQYF. CDR3 nucleotides: TGTGCCAGCAGTTACTCGTTCTTGAGATCCGCCTACGAGCAGTACTTC.

This chain links TRBV6-5 with TRBJ1-1; D is unresolved. V was pared by 2 bases and J by 6 bases, with 10 bases between. CDR3 size: 13 residues. Per the germline V gene, CDR1 is MNHEY and CDR2 is SVGAGI. The CDR3 region has the DNA TGTGCCAGCAGTTACCTCCCGGAACCTGAAGCTTTCTTT. This codes for CASSYLPEPEAFF.

This clonotype came up a few times. The J gene is TRBJ2-5, the V gene TRBV25-1; 8 nucleotides line up with TRBD1. This CDR3 comprises 15 residues. The ends lost 1 base at V and 1 base at J; junction bases unmatched: 2. Germline assignment: CDR1 MGHDK and CDR2 SYGVNS. The CDR3 DNA reads TGTGCCAGCAGTGAATGGACAGGGCTCCAAGAGACCCAGTACTTC. Its protein product is CASSEWTGLQETQYF.

The chain couples TRBV2 to TRBJ2-1; no reliable D call. The CDR3 is made up of 13 amino acids. Germline assignment: CDR1 SNHLY and CDR2 FYNNEI. Trimming removed 3 bases at V and 3 bases at J, with 6 bases between. As DNA, the CDR3 is TGTGCCAGCAGTGACCCCAGCTACAATGAGCAGTTCTTC. It yields the protein CASSDPSYNEQFF.

This clonotype was found many times. V is TRBV6-1 and J is TRBJ2-1; TRBD2 aligns across 10 bases. Germline V gene lookup returns CDR1 MNHNS and CDR2 SASEGT. The CDR3 spans 15 residues. V shed 4 bases, J shed 2 bases, and the junction held 2 bases outside the gene matches. The DNA for the CDR3 is TGTGCCAGCAGTGTACTAGCGGGGCCCTACAATGAGCAGTTCTTC. It translates to CASSVLAGPYNEQFF.

This sequence joins TRBV4-3 and TRBJ2-5; D not certain. Between the trimmed V and J ends, which lost 0 bases and 4 bases, there was a span of 9 bases. The CDR3 has 14 amino acids. From germline, CDR1 is LGHNA and CDR2 YSLEER. The DNA of the CDR3 is TGCGCCAGCAGCCAAGATGGACCTAGAGAGACCCAGTACTTC. It codes for CASSQDGPRETQYF.

The table lists this clonotype with many counts. V usage is TRBV2 and J usage is TRBJ2-5, with 7 bases fitting TRBD1. The end of the DNA fits TRBJ2-1 better, so the J call may be wrong. Germline CDR1 is SNHLY and CDR2 is FYNNEI. The CDR3 is 12 residues long. The CDR3, as DNA: TGTGCCAGCAGGGAGACAGGGTGGGAGCAGTTCTTC. Its translation is CASRETGWEQFF.

The V gene is TRBV7-3, the J gene TRBJ1-6; D is unresolved. CDR1 is SGHTA, CDR2 FQGTGA, per germline. CDR3 size: 14 residues. Trimming shortened V by 3 bases and J by 8 bases, and 11 bases separated the two germline ends. The CDR3 nucleotides read TGTGCCAGCAGCTTTAGAGGGAGAGATTCACCCCTCCACTTT. This encodes CASSFRGRDSPLHF.

This sequence joins TRBV5-1 and TRBJ2-3; D remains unclear. This CDR3 has 14 amino acids. Trimming left V 4 bases short and J 0 bases short, with 9 bases between. Germline V gene lookup returns CDR1 SGHRS and CDR2 YFSETQ. The CDR3: CASSPPSSTDTQYF. CDR3 coding DNA: TGCGCCAGCAGCCCCCCCAGCAGCACAGATACGCAGTATTTT.

The rearrangement links TRBV7-2 to TRBJ2-4, with TRBD1 matching 7 bases. Germline CDR1 and CDR2: SGHTA and FQGNSA. The CDR3 has 13 amino acids. With 5 bases clipped from V and 5 bases from J, the junction kept 3 bases outside the gene matches. Here the CDR3 reads CASSLGQENIQYF. Written as DNA, the CDR3 is TGTGCCAGCAGCCTTGGACAGGAAAACATTCAGTACTTC. Complete variable domain (other parts from reference TRBV7-2 and TRBJ2-4): GAGVSQSPSNKVTEKGKDVELRCDPISGHTALYWYRQSLGQGLEFLIYFQGNSAPDKSGLPSDRFSAERTGGSVSTLTIQRTQQEDSAVYLCASSLGQENIQYFGAGTRLSVL.

This chain links TRBV27 with TRBJ2-1, with a weak D call TRBD1 (6 bases). The J call is in doubt because the DNA end fits TRBJ2-7 better. CDR3 length equals 15 residues. Germline loops: CDR1 MNHEY, CDR2 SMNVEV (reference sequence). CDR3 DNA sequence: TGTGCCAGCAGTTTATCGGGCCAGGGGAACGGCGAGCAGTACTTC. It codes for CASSLSGQGNGEQYF.